These T cell receptor beta chains were read from a single sample in a study of response to subunit inactivated influenza vaccine. TCRdb reprocessed the RT-PCR reads via MiXCR and lists one record per CDR3 protein. The table has 500,000 or so distinct CDR3 sequences, roughly 9.7% seen once. Source: PBMCs from blood, taken 35 to 45 days after vaccination. The receptors originated from a man aged 45-60 years who received an inactivated influenza vaccine. CDR3s include the opening cysteine and the closing phenylalanine or tryptophan. D genes are given only for firm matches. Expanded clones are given a class, and other clones once, few, many or no size at all.

d_gene,j_gene,abundance,v_gene,CDR3aa,CDR3nt
NA,TRBJ2-7,NA,TRBV7-2,CASSLVRGTYEQYF,TGTGCCAGCAGCTTAGTAAGGGGAACCTACGAGCAGTACTTC
TRBD1,TRBJ2-7,few,TRBV5-1,CASSLTTGVGYEQYF,TGCGCCAGCAGCTTAACGACAGGGGTCGGCTACGAGCAGTACTTC
NA,TRBJ2-2,NA,TRBV10-3,CAISEFPPTSISTGELFF,TGTGCCATCAGTGAGTTTCCCCCCACTAGCATCAGTACCGGGGAGCTGTTTTTT
TRBD2,TRBJ2-3,NA,TRBV28,CASTTWTSGRGVDTQYF,TGTGCCAGCACCACGTGGACTAGCGGGAGAGGTGTAGATACGCAGTATTTT
TRBD2,TRBJ2-5,many,TRBV29-1,CSVDVASGGETQYF,TGCAGCGTTGATGTGGCTAGCGGAGGGGAGACCCAGTACTTC
NA,TRBJ2-7,NA,TRBV21-1,CASSTPGERAHEQYF,TGTGCCAGCAGTACCCCAGGGGAGCGGGCTCACGAGCAGTACTTC
TRBD2,TRBJ2-1,NA,TRBV7-9,CVLAGVGEQFF,TGCGTACTAGCGGGAGTCGGGGAGCAGTTCTTC
TRBD2,TRBJ2-7,many,TRBV10-3,CAISGTSGSYEQYF,TGTGCCATCAGTGGAACTAGCGGGTCCTACGAGCAGTACTTC
NA,TRBJ2-7,NA,TRBV6-6,CASRVDGTFRQYF,TGTGCCAGCAGGGTAGACGGGACATTTAGGCAGTACTTC
NA,TRBJ1-1,NA,TRBV10-3,CAIGFPGTEAFF,TGTGCCATCGGTTTCCCAGGGACTGAAGCTTTCTTT
NA,TRBJ2-1,few,TRBV12-3/TRBV12-4,CASSKTGSGRVNEQFF,TGTGCCAGCAGCAAAACAGGCTCCGGGAGAGTAAACGAGCAGTTCTTC
NA,TRBJ1-2,NA,TRBV7-6,CASSSSLTGRLGYTF,TGTGCCAGCAGCTCCTCCCTTACAGGAAGGCTTGGCTACACCTTC
NA,TRBJ2-1,many,TRBV3-1,CASSQVPAEQFF,TGTGCCAGCAGCCAAGTTCCGGCTGAGCAGTTCTTC
NA,TRBJ1-1,few,TRBV29-1,CSVERQANTEAFF,TGCAGCGTTGAAAGGCAGGCGAACACTGAAGCTTTCTTT
TRBD1,TRBJ1-1,NA,TRBV6-5,CASRYRGPGNTEAFF,TGTGCCAGCAGATACAGGGGGCCCGGGAACACTGAAGCTTTCTTT
NA,TRBJ2-1,few,TRBV7-8,CASSQALGGNEQFF,TGTGCCAGCAGCCAGGCCCTCGGAGGCAATGAGCAGTTCTTC
NA,TRBJ2-5,few,TRBV7-2,CASSLVPLGVETQYF,TGTGCCAGCAGCTTAGTCCCGCTAGGGGTAGAGACCCAGTACTTC
TRBD1,TRBJ2-1,many,TRBV7-9,CASSFGKVGGINNEQFF,TGTGCCAGCAGCTTTGGCAAAGTAGGGGGCATCAACAATGAGCAGTTCTTC
TRBD2,TRBJ2-7,NA,TRBV10-3,CAISSDSSGVYEQYF,TGTGCCATCAGTTCGGACTCTAGCGGGGTTTACGAGCAGTACTTC
TRBD1,TRBJ2-5,few,TRBV18,CASSPGQDQETQYF,TGTGCCAGCTCACCAGGACAGGACCAAGAGACCCAGTACTTC
TRBD1,TRBJ2-5,many,TRBV12-3/TRBV12-4,CASSHNRGRETQYF,TGTGCCAGCAGTCACAACAGGGGACGGGAGACCCAGTACTTC
NA,TRBJ1-2,NA,TRBV5-6,CASSLGPRGGYTF,TGTGCCAGCAGCTTGGGGCCGAGAGGGGGCTACACCTTC
NA,TRBJ2-2,few,TRBV29-1,CSVGLPGTGELFF,TGCAGCGTCGGACTCCCGGGCACCGGGGAGCTGTTTTTT
NA,TRBJ2-7,few,TRBV28,CASTTRDGRRGEQYF,TGTGCCAGCACCACCCGGGACGGCCGTCGAGGCGAGCAGTACTTC
NA,TRBJ2-1,few,TRBV7-9,CASSPGTDPYNEQFF,TGTGCCAGCAGTCCCGGGACTGATCCCTACAATGAGCAGTTCTTC
NA,TRBJ2-5,few,TRBV5-1,CASSEQAGGSGETQYF,TGCGCCAGCAGCGAACAAGCGGGCGGGTCGGGAGAGACCCAGTACTTC
NA,TRBJ1-4,many,TRBV20-1,CSARKGDWEKLFF,TGCAGTGCTCGTAAGGGGGATTGGGAAAAACTGTTTTTT